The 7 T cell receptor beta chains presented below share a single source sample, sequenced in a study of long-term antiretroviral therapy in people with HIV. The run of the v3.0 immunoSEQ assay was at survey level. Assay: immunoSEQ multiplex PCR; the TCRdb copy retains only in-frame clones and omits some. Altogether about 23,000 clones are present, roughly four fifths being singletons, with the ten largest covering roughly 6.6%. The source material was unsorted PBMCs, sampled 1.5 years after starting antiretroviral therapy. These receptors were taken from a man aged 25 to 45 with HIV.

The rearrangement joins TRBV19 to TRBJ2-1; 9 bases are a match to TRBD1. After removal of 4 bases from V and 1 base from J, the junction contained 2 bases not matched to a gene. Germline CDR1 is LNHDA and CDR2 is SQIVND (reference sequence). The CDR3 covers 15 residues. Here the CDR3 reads CASSTGQGSYNEQFF. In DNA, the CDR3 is TGTGCCAGTAGTACGGGACAGGGTTCCTACAATGAGCAGTTCTTC.

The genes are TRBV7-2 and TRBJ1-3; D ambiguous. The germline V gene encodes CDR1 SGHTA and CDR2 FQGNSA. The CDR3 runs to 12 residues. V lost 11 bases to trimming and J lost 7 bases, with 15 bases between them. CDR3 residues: CASTEGSNTIYF. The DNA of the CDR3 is TGTGCCTCTACAGAGGGTAGTAACACCATATATTTT.

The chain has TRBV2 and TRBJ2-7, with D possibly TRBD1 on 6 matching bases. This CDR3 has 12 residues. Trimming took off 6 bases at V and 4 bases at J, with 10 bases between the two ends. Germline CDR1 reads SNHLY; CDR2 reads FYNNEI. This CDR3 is CASRTGLYEQYF. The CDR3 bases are TGTGCCAGCAGGACAGGACTTTACGAGCAGTACTTC. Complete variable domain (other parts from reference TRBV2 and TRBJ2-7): EPEVTQTPSHQVTQMGQEVILRCVPISNHLYFYWYRQILGQKVEFLVSFYNNEISEKSEIFDDQFSVERPDGSNFTLKIRSTKLEDSAMYFCASRTGLYEQYFGPGTRLTVT.

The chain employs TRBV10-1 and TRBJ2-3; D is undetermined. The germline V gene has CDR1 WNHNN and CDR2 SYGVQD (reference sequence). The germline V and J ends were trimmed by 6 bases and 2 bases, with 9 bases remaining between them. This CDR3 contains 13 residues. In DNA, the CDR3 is TGCGCCAGCAGCGTAGCACCCACAGATACGCAGTATTTT. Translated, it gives CASSVAPTDTQYF.

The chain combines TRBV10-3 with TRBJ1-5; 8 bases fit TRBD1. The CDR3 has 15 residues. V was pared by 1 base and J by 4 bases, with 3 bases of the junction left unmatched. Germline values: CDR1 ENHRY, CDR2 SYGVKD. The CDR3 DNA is TGTGCCATCAGTGAGTTTACAGGGGGGAATCAGCCCCAGCATTTT. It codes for CAISEFTGGNQPQHF.

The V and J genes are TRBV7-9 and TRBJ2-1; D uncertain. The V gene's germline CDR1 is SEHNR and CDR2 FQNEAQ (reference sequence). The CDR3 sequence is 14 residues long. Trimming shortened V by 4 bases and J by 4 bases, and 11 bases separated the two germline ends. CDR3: CASSSNRAYNEQFF. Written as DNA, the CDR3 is TGTGCCAGCAGCTCCAATCGAGCTTACAATGAGCAGTTCTTC.

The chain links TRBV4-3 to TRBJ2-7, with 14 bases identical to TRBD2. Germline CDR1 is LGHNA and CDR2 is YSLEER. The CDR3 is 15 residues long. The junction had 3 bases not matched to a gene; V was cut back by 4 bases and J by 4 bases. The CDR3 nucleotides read TGCGCCAGCAGCCGCCGACTAGCGGGAGGGTACGAGCAGTACTTC. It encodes CASSRRLAGGYEQYF.